The T cell receptor beta chain described here comes from a study of pediatric ulcerative colitis. Findings and limits, study-wide: Acute severe colitis showed lower rectal diversity from clonal expansions.

The assay was immunoSEQ multiplex PCR, and TCRdb's table has in-frame clones only and misses some. Among some 10,000 clones listed, roughly 88% were seen once. The CDR3 extends over 16 amino acids. Trimming took off 7 bases at V and 1 base at J, with 19 bases between the two ends. Germline values: CDR1 LNHDA, CDR2 SQIVND (reference sequence). Blood was drawn at the time of colonoscopy. This clone was seen once. Its antigen is not identified. The genes are TRBV19 and TRBJ1-2; weak D call: TRBD1 (5 bases). Material: blood. This TCR came from a girl aged 5-17 years with moderate ulcerative colitis. This CDR3 reads CASTIGARTLNYGYTF. In DNA form, the CDR3 reads TGTGCCAGTACCATAGGGGCCCGGACACTTAACTATGGCTACACCTTC.